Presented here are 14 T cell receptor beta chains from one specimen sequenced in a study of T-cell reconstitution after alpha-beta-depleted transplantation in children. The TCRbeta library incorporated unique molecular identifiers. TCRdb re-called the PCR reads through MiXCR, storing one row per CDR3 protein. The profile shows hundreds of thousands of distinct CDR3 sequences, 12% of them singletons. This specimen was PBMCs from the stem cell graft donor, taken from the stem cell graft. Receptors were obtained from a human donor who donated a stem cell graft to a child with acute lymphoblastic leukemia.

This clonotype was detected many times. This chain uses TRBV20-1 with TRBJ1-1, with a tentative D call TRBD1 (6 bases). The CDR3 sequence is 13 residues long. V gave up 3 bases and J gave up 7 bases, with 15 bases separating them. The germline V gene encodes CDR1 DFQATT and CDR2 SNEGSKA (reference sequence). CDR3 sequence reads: CSARRGASDEAFF. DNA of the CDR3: TGCAGTGCTAGGCGGGGGGCTAGCGATGAAGCTTTCTTT.

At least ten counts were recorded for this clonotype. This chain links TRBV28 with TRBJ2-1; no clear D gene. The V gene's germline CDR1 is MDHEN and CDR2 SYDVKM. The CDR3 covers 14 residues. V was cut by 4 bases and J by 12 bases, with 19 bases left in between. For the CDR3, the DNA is TGTGCCAGCAGTTCCCTCGAGCTAACGACGGGGCAGTTCTTC. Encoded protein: CASSSLELTTGQFF. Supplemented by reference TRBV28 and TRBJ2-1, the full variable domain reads DVKVTQSSRYLVKRTGEKVFLECVQDMDHENMFWYRQDPGLGLRLIYFSYDVKMKEKGDIPEGYSVSREKKERFSLILESASTNQTSMYLCASSSLELTTGQFFGPGTRLTVL.

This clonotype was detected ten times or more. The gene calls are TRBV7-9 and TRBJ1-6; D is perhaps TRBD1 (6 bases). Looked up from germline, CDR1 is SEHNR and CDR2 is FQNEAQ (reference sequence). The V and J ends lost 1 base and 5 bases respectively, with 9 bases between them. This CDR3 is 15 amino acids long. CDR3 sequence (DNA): TGTGCCAGCAGCTTAGAGAGGACAGATAATTCACCCCTCCACTTT. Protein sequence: CASSLERTDNSPLHF.

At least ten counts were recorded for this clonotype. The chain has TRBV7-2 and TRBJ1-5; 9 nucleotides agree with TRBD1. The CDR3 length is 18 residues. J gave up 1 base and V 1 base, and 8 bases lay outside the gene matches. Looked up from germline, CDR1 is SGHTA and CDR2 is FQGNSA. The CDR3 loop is CASSLGPLGTGSNQPQHF. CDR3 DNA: TGTGCCAGCAGCTTAGGGCCCTTGGGGACAGGGAGCAATCAGCCCCAGCATTTT. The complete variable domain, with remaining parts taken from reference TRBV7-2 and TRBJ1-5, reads GAGVSQSPSNKVTEKGKDVELRCDPISGHTALYWYRQSLGQGLEFLIYFQGNSAPDKSGLPSDRFSAERTGGSVSTLTIQRTQQEDSAVYLCASSLGPLGTGSNQPQHFGDGTRLSIL.

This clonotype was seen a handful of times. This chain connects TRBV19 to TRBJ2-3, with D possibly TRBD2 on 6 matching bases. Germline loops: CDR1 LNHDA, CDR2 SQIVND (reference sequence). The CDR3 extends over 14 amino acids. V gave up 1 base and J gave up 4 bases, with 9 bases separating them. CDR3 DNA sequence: TGTGCCAGTAGTATAGTGGAGGGCGCAGATACGCAGTATTTT. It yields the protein CASSIVEGADTQYF.

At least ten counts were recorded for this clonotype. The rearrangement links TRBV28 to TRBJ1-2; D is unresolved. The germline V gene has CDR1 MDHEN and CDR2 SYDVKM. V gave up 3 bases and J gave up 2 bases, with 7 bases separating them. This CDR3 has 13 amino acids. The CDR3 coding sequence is TGTGCCAGCAGTTTGAATAACAACTATGGCTACACCTTC. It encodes CASSLNNNYGYTF.

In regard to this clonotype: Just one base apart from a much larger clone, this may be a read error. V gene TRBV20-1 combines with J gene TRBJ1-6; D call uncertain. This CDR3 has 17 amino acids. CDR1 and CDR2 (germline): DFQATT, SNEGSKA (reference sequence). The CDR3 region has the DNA TGCTGTGCTAGAGATCAGGTCTCGAGCTCCTATAATTCACCCCTCCACTTT. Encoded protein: CCARDQVSSSYNSPLHF.

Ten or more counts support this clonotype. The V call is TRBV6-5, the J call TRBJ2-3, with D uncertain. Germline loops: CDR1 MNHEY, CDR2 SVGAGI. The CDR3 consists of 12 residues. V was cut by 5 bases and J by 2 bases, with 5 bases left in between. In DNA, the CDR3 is TGTGCCAGCAGTCAACACACAGATACGCAGTATTTT. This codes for CASSQHTDTQYF.

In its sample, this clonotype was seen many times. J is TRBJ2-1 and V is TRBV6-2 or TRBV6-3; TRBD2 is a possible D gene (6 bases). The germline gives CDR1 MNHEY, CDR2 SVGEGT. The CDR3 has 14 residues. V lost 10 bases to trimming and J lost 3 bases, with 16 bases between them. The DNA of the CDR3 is TGTGCCATCCGGAGGGTTAGCGACTACAATGAGCAGTTCTTC. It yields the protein CAIRRVSDYNEQFF.

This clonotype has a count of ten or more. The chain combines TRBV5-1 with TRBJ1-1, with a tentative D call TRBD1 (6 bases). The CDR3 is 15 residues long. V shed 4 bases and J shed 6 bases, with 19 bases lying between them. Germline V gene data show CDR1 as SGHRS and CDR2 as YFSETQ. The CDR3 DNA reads TGCGCCAGCAGCATCCGAACAGGGCCCAGATCTGAAGCTTTCTTT. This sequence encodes CASSIRTGPRSEAFF.

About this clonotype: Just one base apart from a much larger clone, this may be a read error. The CDR3 sequence is CASSLGGAEQFF. In nucleotides, the CDR3 is TGTGCCAGCAGCCTCGGCGGGGCTGAGCAGTTCTTC. The V and J genes are TRBV5-6 and TRBJ2-1; possibly TRBD2 for D (6 bases). Germline V lookup: CDR1 SGHDT, CDR2 YYEEEE. Trimming took off 4 bases at V and 9 bases at J, with 11 bases between the two ends. The CDR3 is 12 residues long.

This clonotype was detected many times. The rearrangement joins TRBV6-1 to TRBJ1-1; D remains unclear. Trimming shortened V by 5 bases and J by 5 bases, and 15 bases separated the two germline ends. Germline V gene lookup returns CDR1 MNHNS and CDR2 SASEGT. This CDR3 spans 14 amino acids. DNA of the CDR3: TGTGCCAGCAGTCAGATGAAGTTCGTGACTGAAGCTTTCTTT. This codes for CASSQMKFVTEAFF.

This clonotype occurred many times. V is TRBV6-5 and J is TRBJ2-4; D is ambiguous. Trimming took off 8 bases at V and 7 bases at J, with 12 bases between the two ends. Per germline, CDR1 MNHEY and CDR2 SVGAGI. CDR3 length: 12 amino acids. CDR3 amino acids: CASGFRRNIQYF. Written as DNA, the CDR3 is TGTGCCAGCGGGTTCCGAAGGAACATTCAGTACTTC.

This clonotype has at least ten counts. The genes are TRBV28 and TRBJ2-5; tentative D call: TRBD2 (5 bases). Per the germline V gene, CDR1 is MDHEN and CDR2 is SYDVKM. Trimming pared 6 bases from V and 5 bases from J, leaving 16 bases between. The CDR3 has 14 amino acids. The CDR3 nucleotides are TGTGCCAGCAGCCCCCGATCTGGGGAGGAGACCCAGTACTTC. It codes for CASSPRSGEETQYF.